Below, one T cell receptor (beta chain) is given with its context. Its target is unknown. These data are taken from a study of T-cell memory formation after mild COVID-19. Study details: The TCR clusters were mostly specific to one donor.

V trimming: 5 bases; J trimming: 9 bases; junction bases outside the gene matches: 7. Looked up from germline, CDR1 is SGHTA and CDR2 is FQGNSA. The CDR3 runs 15 residues. Study-wide findings and caveats: Cross-reactive memory appears to have joined, as suggested by some responding clones showing up in pre-infection memory. Contracting clones, day 15 to 85, had balanced CD4/CD8, and later expanders favored CD4+.

It was 5'RACE with constant-segment primers that produced the TCR alpha and TCR beta cDNA libraries, which carried sample barcodes and UMIs. TCRdb ran MiXCR on the 5' RACE reads and lists one entry per CDR3 protein. The repertoire holds 430,000 or so distinct CDR3 sequences, with approximately 25% as singletons. The rearrangement joins TRBV7-2 to TRBJ2-1; 13 bases are a match to TRBD2. The source material was PBMCs or a T cell subset sorted from them (not recorded which). This clonotype was obtained from an adult woman who had mild COVID-19 (a few samples of this study predate the infection). Cell type and time point are not known. The CDR3 nucleotides read TGTGCCAGCAGCCTATGGACTAGCGGGAGCGGTGAGCAGTTCTTC. This gives the protein CASSLWTSGSGEQFF.